What follows are 32 T cell receptor beta chains derived from one specimen sequenced in a study of control samples from healthy donors and cancer patients. Assay: immunoSEQ multiplex PCR; the TCRdb copy retains only in-frame clones and omits some. In the table there are under 300,000 clones, approximately 80% of which are singletons. The sequencing input was PBMCs. These receptors were obtained from a woman aged 55-69 years with lung cancer.

The V call is TRBV6-1, the J call TRBJ1-1; 8 bases fit TRBD1. Germline trimming cut 2 bases from V and 3 bases from J; bases unmatched to any gene: 2. This CDR3 has 14 amino acids. Looked up from germline, CDR1 is MNHNS and CDR2 is SASEGT. CDR3 DNA: TGTGCCAGCAGTGAACTACAGGGGGACACTGAAGCTTTCTTT. Protein product: CASSELQGDTEAFF.

The chain has TRBV9 and TRBJ2-7; 7 bases are shared with TRBD2. The CDR3 runs 15 residues. Germline assignment: CDR1 SGDLS and CDR2 YYNGEE. The V gene end was trimmed by 0 bases and the J gene end by 2 bases; junction bases not matched to a gene: 5. The CDR3 sequence: CASSVDAGDPYEQYF. Here the CDR3 DNA reads TGTGCCAGCAGCGTAGACGCGGGAGATCCCTACGAGCAGTACTTC.

The J gene is TRBJ1-2, the V gene TRBV5-1; D is unresolved. Germline V gene lookup returns CDR1 SGHRS and CDR2 YFSETQ. Trimming left V 0 bases short and J 7 bases short, with 10 bases between. CDR3 length: 13 amino acids. The CDR3 loop reads CASSLVVGRGYTF. CDR3 in DNA: TGCGCCAGCAGCTTGGTTGTTGGACGTGGCTACACCTTC. The whole variable domain, remainder taken from reference TRBV5-1 and TRBJ1-2, is KAGVTQTPRYLIKTRGQQVTLSCSPISGHRSVSWYQQTPGQGLQFLFEYFSETQRNKGNFPGRFSGRQFSNSRSEMNVSTLELGDSALYLCASSLVVGRGYTFGSGTRLTVV.

The chain links TRBV27 to TRBJ2-2, with 10 positions matching TRBD1. The V gene end was trimmed by 5 bases and the J gene end by 0 bases; junction bases not matched to a gene: 12. The CDR3 has 19 residues. Germline V lookup: CDR1 MNHEY, CDR2 SMNVEV (reference sequence). The CDR3 here is CASSLWVRDRGPNTGELFF. The CDR3 DNA follows: TGTGCCAGCAGTCTTTGGGTTCGGGACAGGGGCCCGAACACCGGGGAGCTGTTTTTT.

This clone was seen more than once but under ten times. The CDR3 here is CASSPQRVGTGELFF. The CDR3 bases are TGTGCCAGCAGCCCTCAAAGAGTCGGCACCGGGGAGCTGTTTTTT. The V call is TRBV7-9, the J call TRBJ2-2, with D uncertain. Trimming left V 5 bases short and J 4 bases short, with 14 bases between. The CDR3 has 15 residues. Germline values: CDR1 SEHNR, CDR2 FQNEAQ (reference sequence).

The rearrangement links TRBV4-1 to TRBJ1-4, with a weak D call TRBD1 (5 bases). The CDR3 sequence is 15 residues long. V lost 1 base to trimming and J lost 2 bases, with 8 bases between them. Germline V lookup: CDR1 MGHRA, CDR2 YSYEKL. The CDR3 protein is CASSQVGVTNEKLFF. The DNA for the CDR3 is TGCGCCAGCAGCCAAGTGGGGGTGACTAATGAAAAACTGTTTTTT.

This clone was found a few times. The rearrangement joins TRBV27 to TRBJ2-2; TRBD2 aligns across 7 bases. There are 15 residues in the CDR3. Germline loops: CDR1 MNHEY, CDR2 SMNVEV (reference sequence). The V and J ends lost 6 bases and 5 bases, in that order; junction bases with no gene match: 9. DNA of the CDR3: TGTGCCAGCAGGGCGGGGGTTTACAGAACCGGGGAGCTGTTTTTT. Protein: CASRAGVYRTGELFF.

V is TRBV19 and J is TRBJ2-2; D is unresolved. Germline CDR1 LNHDA, CDR2 SQIVND (reference sequence). Trimming cost V 3 bases and J 4 bases, with 18 bases left between them. This CDR3 has 17 residues. The CDR3 DNA reads TGTGCCAGTAGTATCGCGGTAGGACCCTCCTCCACCGGGGAGCTGTTTTTT. It translates to CASSIAVGPSSTGELFF.

The rearrangement joins TRBV6-5 to TRBJ1-2, with D perhaps matching TRBD1 (5 bases). The CDR3 is made up of 12 amino acids. Germline assignment: CDR1 MNHEY and CDR2 SVGAGI. V was trimmed by 7 bases and J by 6 bases, leaving 12 bases between them. CDR3 nucleotide sequence: TGTGCCAGCAAAAATAGGGGTGATGGCTACACCTTC. Its protein product is CASKNRGDGYTF.

This clone was observed a few times. V is TRBV2 and J is TRBJ1-5; 11 positions agree with TRBD1. The CDR3 has 15 amino acids. CDR1 is SNHLY and CDR2 is FYNNEI in the germline V gene. V lost 3 bases, J lost 6 bases, and 4 bases stayed unmatched. The CDR3 region has the DNA TGTGCCAGCAGTGACGGGACAGGGGGTTTTCAGCCCCAGCATTTT. Translation: CASSDGTGGFQPQHF.

The chain uses TRBV5-1 and TRBJ2-2; 9 positions match TRBD2. J gave up 4 bases and V 1 base, and 5 bases lay outside the gene matches. Germline V gives CDR1 SGHRS, CDR2 YFSETQ. The CDR3 is made up of 16 amino acids. The CDR3 loop reads CASSLRASGATGELFF. The CDR3 DNA reads as TGCGCCAGCAGCTTGAGGGCTAGCGGGGCCACCGGGGAGCTGTTTTTT.

The rearrangement joins TRBV5-1 to TRBJ1-1; 11 bases are a match to TRBD1. CDR1 and CDR2 (germline): SGHRS, YFSETQ. The CDR3 extends over 17 amino acids. J lost 0 bases, V lost 5 bases, and 9 bases had no gene match. In nucleotides, the CDR3 is TGCGCCAGCAGTTCCCGGGACAGGGGGTTCATGAACACTGAAGCTTTCTTT. Its protein product is CASSSRDRGFMNTEAFF. Based on the CDR3 plus reference TRBV5-1 and TRBJ1-1, the full variable domain is KAGVTQTPRYLIKTRGQQVTLSCSPISGHRSVSWYQQTPGQGLQFLFEYFSETQRNKGNFPGRFSGRQFSNSRSEMNVSTLELGDSALYLCASSSRDRGFMNTEAFFGQGTRLTVV.

The chain links TRBV7-9 to TRBJ2-7, with unresolved D. CDR1 and CDR2 from the germline V gene are SEHNR and FQNEAQ (reference sequence). CDR3 length: 11 residues. Trimming removed 4 bases from V and 7 bases from J, with 8 bases in between. The CDR3 is CASSSLLEQYF. The CDR3 nucleotides read TGTGCCAGCAGCTCCCTTTTAGAGCAGTACTTC. Combining the CDR3 with reference TRBV7-9 and TRBJ2-7 gives the whole variable domain DTGVSQNPRHKITKRGQNVTFRCDPISEHNRLYWYRQTLGQGPEFLTYFQNEAQLEKSRLLSDRFSAERPKGSFSTLEIQRTEQGDSAMYLCASSSLLEQYFGPGTRLTVT.

V is TRBV10-2 and J is TRBJ2-7; the D gene is possibly TRBD2 (5 bases). V lost 2 bases to trimming and J lost 4 bases, with 18 bases between them. The CDR3 has 16 amino acids. Germline loops: CDR1 WSHSY, CDR2 SAAADI. The CDR3 sequence: CASSEPGMGFRYEQYF. For the CDR3, the DNA is TGCGCCAGCAGTGAGCCGGGGATGGGGTTTAGGTACGAGCAGTACTTC.

The rearrangement uses TRBV9 and TRBJ2-1, with unresolved D. Trimming stripped 0 bases from V and 5 bases from J, with 3 bases between. This CDR3 region has 12 residues. Germline-derived CDR1 and CDR2 are SGDLS and YYNGEE. CDR3 in amino acids: CASSVGHNEQFF. CDR3 DNA sequence: TGTGCCAGCAGCGTAGGGCACAATGAGCAGTTCTTC.

Concerning this clone: Other nucleotide sequences from this sample produce the same CDR3. The chain carries TRBV28 and TRBJ1-4; tentatively, D is TRBD1 (5 bases). The V gene lost 6 bases and the J gene lost 3 bases, with 8 bases spanning the gap. The CDR3 totals 13 residues. CDR1 is MDHEN and CDR2 is SYDVKM in the germline V gene. The CDR3 DNA is TGTGCCAGCAGAGCGGGGCCTAATGAAAAACTGTTTTTT. Translation: CASRAGPNEKLFF.

The chain has TRBV7-9 and TRBJ2-3, with D uncertain. Germline V gene data show CDR1 as SEHNR and CDR2 as FQNEAQ (reference sequence). V lost 1 base, J lost 5 bases, and 1 base lay in between. The CDR3 is 11 residues long. The DNA for the CDR3 is TGTGCCAGCAGCTTAGAAGATACGCAGTATTTT. Protein sequence: CASSLEDTQYF.

The chain uses TRBV27 and TRBJ2-1; a weak D match, TRBD2 (6 bases). The CDR3 sequence is 16 residues long. The V end lost 1 base, the J end lost 1 base, and 11 bases lay between the germline ends. Germline lookup yields CDR1 MNHEY and CDR2 SMNVEV (reference sequence). The CDR3 nucleotides read TGTGCCAGCAGTTTATGGGCGGGGCTATCCTACAATGAGCAGTTCTTC. Amino acid sequence: CASSLWAGLSYNEQFF.

The chain uses TRBV10-3 and TRBJ2-3, with 13 nucleotides matching TRBD2. CDR3 length equals 17 residues. V gave up 6 bases and J gave up 0 bases; unmatched junction bases: 6. The V gene's germline CDR1 is ENHRY and CDR2 SYGVKD. Here the CDR3 DNA reads TGTGCCATCAGCGGAACTAGCGGGGGGGCGAGCACAGATACGCAGTATTTT. Its translation: CAISGTSGGASTDTQYF.

This chain links TRBV3-1 (or the pseudogene TRBV3-2) with TRBJ1-3; D unresolved. V was cut by 1 base and J by 4 bases, with 5 bases left in between. CDR3 length equals 13 residues. CDR1 is LGHDT, CDR2 YNNKEL, per germline (reference sequence). The CDR3 protein is CASSQVRGNTIYF. As DNA, the CDR3 is TGTGCCAGCAGCCAAGTGAGGGGAAACACCATATATTTT.

With respect to this clone: One junction end disagrees with the germline gene, perhaps due to a read error. The chain joins TRBV6-5 to TRBJ1-3; D perhaps matches TRBD1 (6 bases). Germline V gives CDR1 MNHEY, CDR2 SVGAGI. The CDR3 is made up of 15 amino acids. CDR3 sequence: CTSSPGTNSGNTIYF. In DNA form, the CDR3 reads TGTACCAGCAGCCCCGGGACAAACTCTGGAAACACCATATATTTT.

The chain joins TRBV6-1 to TRBJ1-4; no clear D. CDR1 MNHNS and CDR2 SASEGT come from the germline V gene. The CDR3 has 15 amino acids. V dropped 3 bases and J dropped 3 bases, with 11 bases sitting between them. The CDR3: CASSDSGAPNEKLFF. In DNA form, the CDR3 reads TGTGCCAGCAGTGATTCGGGTGCCCCTAATGAAAAACTGTTTTTT.

Note on this clone: The junction departs from the called germline gene at one end, perhaps through a read error. This chain connects TRBV9 to TRBJ1-1; tentative D call: TRBD1 (5 bases). The CDR3 has 13 residues. The germline V gene encodes CDR1 SGDLS and CDR2 YYNGEE. CDR3 region: CASSVGVGGEGFF. The DNA for the CDR3 is TGTGCCAGCAGCGTGGGGGTTGGTGGGGAAGGTTTCTTT.

CDR3 bases: TGCGCCAGCAGCCTTACTTGGGACAGGGGTCCTAGTACACTGCAGCAGTTCTTC. Residues: CASSLTWDRGPSTLQQFF. This chain links TRBV5-1 with TRBJ2-1, with 10 bases fitting TRBD1. Germline V CDR1 and CDR2: SGHRS, YFSETQ. J gave up 11 bases and V 4 bases, and 21 bases lay outside the gene matches. This CDR3 is 18 amino acids long.

This clone occurred once. This chain joins TRBV5-1 and TRBJ1-2; TRBD1 is a possible D gene (5 bases). Germline lookup yields CDR1 SGHRS and CDR2 YFSETQ. V shed 0 bases and J shed 2 bases, with 5 bases lying between them. This CDR3 region has 13 residues. Written as DNA, the CDR3 is TGCGCCAGCAGCTTGGGGGGGAACTATGGCTACACCTTC. Residues: CASSLGGNYGYTF. Drawing the rest from reference TRBV5-1 and TRBJ1-2, the complete variable domain is KAGVTQTPRYLIKTRGQQVTLSCSPISGHRSVSWYQQTPGQGLQFLFEYFSETQRNKGNFPGRFSGRQFSNSRSEMNVSTLELGDSALYLCASSLGGNYGYTFGSGTRLTVV.

CDR3 coding DNA: TGTGCCAGCAGCCACGGACAGTCAGATACGCAGTATTTT. Translated, it gives CASSHGQSDTQYF. The V and J genes are TRBV27 and TRBJ2-3; possible D gene TRBD1, 6 bases. V was cut by 6 bases and J by 4 bases, with 11 bases left in between. The CDR3 runs to 13 residues. Germline CDR1 reads MNHEY; CDR2 reads SMNVEV (reference sequence).

The genes are TRBV7-7 and TRBJ2-5; D unresolved. The V and J ends lost 1 base and 7 bases respectively, with 10 bases between them. The CDR3 is 13 amino acids. Germline CDR1 and CDR2: SSHAT and FNYEAQ (reference sequence). The CDR3 nucleotides read TGTGCCAGCAGCTTAGGAGGCTCCGGGACCCAGTACTTC. This translates into CASSLGGSGTQYF.

The rearrangement joins TRBV5-8 to TRBJ1-6; D is ambiguous. Germline CDR1 is SGHTS and CDR2 is YDEGEE. Trimming left V 5 bases short and J 9 bases short, with 9 bases between. This CDR3 comprises 12 residues. The CDR3 DNA reads as TGTGCCAGCAGTTGGGTCCCTTCACCCCTCCACTTT. This encodes CASSWVPSPLHF.

This clone was recorded only once. The V gene is TRBV2, the J gene TRBJ1-1, with 8 bases aligning to TRBD1. This CDR3 is 14 amino acids long. Germline CDR1 reads SNHLY; CDR2 reads FYNNEI. V shed 5 bases, J shed 5 bases, and the junction held 7 bases outside the gene matches. The CDR3 DNA reads TGTGCCAGCAGTCCACGGACAGGGAGGACTGAAGCTTTCTTT. Translated: CASSPRTGRTEAFF.

V usage is TRBV20-1 and J usage is TRBJ2-3; the match to TRBD2 covers 8 bases. Per germline, CDR1 DFQATT and CDR2 SNEGSKA (reference sequence). CDR3 length equals 15 residues. V was clipped by 3 bases and J by 4 bases; unmatched bases: 9. CDR3: CSASVLADRADTQYF. CDR3 DNA sequence: TGCAGTGCTAGTGTACTAGCGGACCGGGCAGATACGCAGTATTTT.

The rearrangement uses TRBV18 and TRBJ2-5, with 9 bases fitting TRBD1. V gave up 3 bases and J gave up 1 base; unmatched junction bases: 3. CDR1 is KGHSH and CDR2 is LQKENI in the germline V gene. The CDR3 has 15 residues. CDR3 DNA sequence: TGTGCCAGCTCACCCGGGACAGGGTTCCAAGAGACCCAGTACTTC. Translation: CASSPGTGFQETQYF. Full variable domain (rest looked up from reference TRBV18 and TRBJ2-5): NAGVMQNPRHLVRRRGQEARLRCSPMKGHSHVYWYRQLPEEGLKFMVYLQKENIIDESGMPKERFSAEFPKEGPSILRIQQVVRGDSAAYFCASSPGTGFQETQYFGPGTRLLVL.

This clone showed up just once. The V gene is TRBV2, the J gene TRBJ2-2; TRBD2 matches at 10 bases. The CDR3 contains 16 residues. The V and J ends lost 7 bases and 5 bases, in that order; junction bases with no gene match: 10. The germline gives CDR1 SNHLY, CDR2 FYNNEI. The DNA of the CDR3 is TGTGCCAGCAAGGCGCAGGCTAGCGGGAGTACCGGGGAGCTGTTTTTT. It codes for CASKAQASGSTGELFF.